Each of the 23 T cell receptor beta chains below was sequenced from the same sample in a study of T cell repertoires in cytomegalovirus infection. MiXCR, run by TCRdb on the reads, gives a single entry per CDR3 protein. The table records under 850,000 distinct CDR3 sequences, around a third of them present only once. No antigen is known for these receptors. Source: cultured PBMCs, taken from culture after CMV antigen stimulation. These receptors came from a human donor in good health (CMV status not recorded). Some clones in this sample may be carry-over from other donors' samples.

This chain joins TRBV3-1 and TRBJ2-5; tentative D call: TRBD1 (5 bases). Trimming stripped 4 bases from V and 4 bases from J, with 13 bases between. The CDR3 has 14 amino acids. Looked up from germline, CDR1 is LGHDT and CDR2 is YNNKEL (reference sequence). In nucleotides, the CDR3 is TGTGCCAGCAGCCCTGCGGTAAGGGGAGAGACCCAGTACTTC. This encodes CASSPAVRGETQYF.

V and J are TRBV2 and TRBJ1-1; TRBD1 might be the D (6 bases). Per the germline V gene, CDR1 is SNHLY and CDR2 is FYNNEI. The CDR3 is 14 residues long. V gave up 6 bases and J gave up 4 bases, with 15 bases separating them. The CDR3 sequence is CASSSQAGVTEAFF. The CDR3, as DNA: TGTGCCAGCAGCTCCCAGGCAGGGGTCACTGAAGCTTTCTTT.

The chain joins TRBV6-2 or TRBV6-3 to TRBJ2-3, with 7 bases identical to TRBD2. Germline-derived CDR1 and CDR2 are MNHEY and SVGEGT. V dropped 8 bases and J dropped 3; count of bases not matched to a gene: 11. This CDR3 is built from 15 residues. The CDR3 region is CASLPHERDTDTQYF. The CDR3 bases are TGTGCCAGCCTGCCTCATGAGCGGGATACAGATACGCAGTATTTT.

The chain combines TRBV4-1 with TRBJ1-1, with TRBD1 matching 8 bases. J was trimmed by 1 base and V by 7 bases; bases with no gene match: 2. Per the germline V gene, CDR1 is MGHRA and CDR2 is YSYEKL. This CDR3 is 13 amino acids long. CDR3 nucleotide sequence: TGCGCCAGCACGGACAGGGCGAACACTGAAGCTTTCTTT. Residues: CASTDRANTEAFF.

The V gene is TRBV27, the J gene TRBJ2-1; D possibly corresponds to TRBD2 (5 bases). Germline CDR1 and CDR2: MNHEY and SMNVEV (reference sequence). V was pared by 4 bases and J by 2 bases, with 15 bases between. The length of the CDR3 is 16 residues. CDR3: CASSSVLGKTYNEQFF. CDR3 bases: TGTGCCAGCAGTTCCGTACTAGGGAAAACCTACAATGAGCAGTTCTTC.

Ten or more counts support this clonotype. The CDR3 nucleotides read TGTGCCAGCAGCTTAGGAGGACAGAACACCGGGGAGCTGTTTTTT. Its protein is CASSLGGQNTGELFF. The chain employs TRBV7-2 and TRBJ2-2; TRBD1 is a possible D gene (5 bases). Between the trimmed V and J ends, which lost 1 base and 1 base, there was a span of 7 bases. Germline assignment: CDR1 SGHTA and CDR2 FQGNSA. The CDR3 sequence is 15 residues long.

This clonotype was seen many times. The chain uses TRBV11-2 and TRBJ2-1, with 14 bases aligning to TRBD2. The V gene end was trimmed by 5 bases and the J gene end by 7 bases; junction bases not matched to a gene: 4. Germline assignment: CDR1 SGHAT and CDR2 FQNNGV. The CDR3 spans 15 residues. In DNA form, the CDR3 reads TGTGCCAGCAGCCCCGGGACTAGCGGGAGAAATGAGCAGTTCTTC. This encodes CASSPGTSGRNEQFF.

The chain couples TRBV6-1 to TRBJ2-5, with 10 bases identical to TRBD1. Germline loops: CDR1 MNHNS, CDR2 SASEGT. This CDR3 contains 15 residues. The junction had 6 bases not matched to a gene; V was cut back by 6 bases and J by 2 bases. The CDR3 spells CASRTGGAGQETQYF. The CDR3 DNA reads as TGTGCCAGCAGGACAGGGGGCGCAGGACAAGAGACCCAGTACTTC.

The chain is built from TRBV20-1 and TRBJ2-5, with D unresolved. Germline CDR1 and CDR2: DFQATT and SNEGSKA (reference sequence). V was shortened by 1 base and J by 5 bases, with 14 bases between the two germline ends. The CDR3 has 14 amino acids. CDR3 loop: CSARVGNFRETQYF. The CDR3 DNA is TGCAGTGCTAGAGTGGGTAATTTCCGGGAGACCCAGTACTTC.

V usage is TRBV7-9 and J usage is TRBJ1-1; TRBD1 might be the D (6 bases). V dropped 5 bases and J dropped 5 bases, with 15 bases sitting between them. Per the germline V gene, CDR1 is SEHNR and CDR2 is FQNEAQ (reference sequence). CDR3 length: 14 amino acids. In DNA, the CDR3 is TGTGCCAGCAGCACAGAAACCAGGGGAACTGAAGCTTTCTTT. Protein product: CASSTETRGTEAFF.

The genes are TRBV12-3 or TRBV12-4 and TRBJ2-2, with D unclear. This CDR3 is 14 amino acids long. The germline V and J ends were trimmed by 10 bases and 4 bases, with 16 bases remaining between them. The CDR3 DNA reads TGTGCCACAACCCCGGTAGCCCTCACCGGGGAGCTGTTTTTT. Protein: CATTPVALTGELFF.

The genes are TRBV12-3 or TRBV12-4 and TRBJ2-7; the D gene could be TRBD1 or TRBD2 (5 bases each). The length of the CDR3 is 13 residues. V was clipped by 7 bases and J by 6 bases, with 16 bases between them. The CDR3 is CASMDGWGSEQYF. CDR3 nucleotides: TGTGCCAGCATGGACGGGTGGGGGTCCGAGCAGTACTTC.

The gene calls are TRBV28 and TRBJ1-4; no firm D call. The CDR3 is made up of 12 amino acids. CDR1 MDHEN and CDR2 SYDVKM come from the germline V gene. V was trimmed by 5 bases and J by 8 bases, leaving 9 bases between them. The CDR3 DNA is TGTGCCAGCAGTGGAGCCGGAGAAAAACTGTTTTTT. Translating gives CASSGAGEKLFF.

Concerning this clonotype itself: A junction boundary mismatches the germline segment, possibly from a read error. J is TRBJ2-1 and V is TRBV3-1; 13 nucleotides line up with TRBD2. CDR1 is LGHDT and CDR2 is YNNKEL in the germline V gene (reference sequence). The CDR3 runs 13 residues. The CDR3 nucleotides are TGTGCCAGCAGCCAATTTACCGGGACTAGCGGGATCTTC. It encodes CASSQFTGTSGIF.

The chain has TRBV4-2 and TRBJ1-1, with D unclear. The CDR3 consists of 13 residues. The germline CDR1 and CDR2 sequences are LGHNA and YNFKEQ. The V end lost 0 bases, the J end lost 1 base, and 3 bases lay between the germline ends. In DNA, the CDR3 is TGTGCCAGCAGCCAAGACCCGAACACTGAAGCTTTCTTT. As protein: CASSQDPNTEAFF.

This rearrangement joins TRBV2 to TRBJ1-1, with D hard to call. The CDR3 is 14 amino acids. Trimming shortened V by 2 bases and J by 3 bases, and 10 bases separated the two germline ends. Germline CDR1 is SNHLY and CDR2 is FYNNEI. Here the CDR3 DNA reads TGTGCCAGCAGTGAAACGATCTCGTACACTGAAGCTTTCTTT. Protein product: CASSETISYTEAFF.

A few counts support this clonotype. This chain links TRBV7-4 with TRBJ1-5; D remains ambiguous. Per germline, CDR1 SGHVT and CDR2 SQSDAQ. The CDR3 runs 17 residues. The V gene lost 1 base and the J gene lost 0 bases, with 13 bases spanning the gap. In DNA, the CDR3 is TGTGCCAGCAGCTTAGGTATGGGCCTCTATAGCAATCAGCCCCAGCATTTT. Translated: CASSLGMGLYSNQPQHF.

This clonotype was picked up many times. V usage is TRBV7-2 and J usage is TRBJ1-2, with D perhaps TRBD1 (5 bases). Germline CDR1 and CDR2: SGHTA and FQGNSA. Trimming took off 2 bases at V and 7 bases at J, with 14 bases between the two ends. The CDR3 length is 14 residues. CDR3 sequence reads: CASSLNTGGGGYTF. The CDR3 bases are TGTGCCAGCAGCTTAAATACAGGAGGCGGTGGCTACACCTTC.

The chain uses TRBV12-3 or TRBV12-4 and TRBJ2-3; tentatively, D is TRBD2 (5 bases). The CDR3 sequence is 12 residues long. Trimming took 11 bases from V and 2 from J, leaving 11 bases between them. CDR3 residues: CACSGFTDTQYF. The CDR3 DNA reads TGTGCCTGTTCGGGGTTCACAGATACGCAGTATTTT.

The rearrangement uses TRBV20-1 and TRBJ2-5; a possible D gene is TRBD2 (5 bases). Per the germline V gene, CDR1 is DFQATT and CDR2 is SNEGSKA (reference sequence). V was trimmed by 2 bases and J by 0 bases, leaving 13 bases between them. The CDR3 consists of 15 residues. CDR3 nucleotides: TGCAGTGCTAGACAGGCCGGGGAGTACCAAGAGACCCAGTACTTC. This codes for CSARQAGEYQETQYF.

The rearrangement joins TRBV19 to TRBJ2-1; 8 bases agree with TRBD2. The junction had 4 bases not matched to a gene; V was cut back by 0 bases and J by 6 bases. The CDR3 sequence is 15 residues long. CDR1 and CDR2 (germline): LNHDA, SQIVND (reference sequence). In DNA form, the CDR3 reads TGTGCCAGTAGTATAGAACTAGCGGACGGCAATGAGCAGTTCTTC. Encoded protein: CASSIELADGNEQFF.

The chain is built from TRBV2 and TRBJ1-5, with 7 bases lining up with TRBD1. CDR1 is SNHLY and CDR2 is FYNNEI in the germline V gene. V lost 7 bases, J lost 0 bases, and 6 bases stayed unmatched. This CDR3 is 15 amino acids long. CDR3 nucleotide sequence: TGTGCCAGCATACGGACAGGAGATAGCAATCAGCCCCAGCATTTT. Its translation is CASIRTGDSNQPQHF.

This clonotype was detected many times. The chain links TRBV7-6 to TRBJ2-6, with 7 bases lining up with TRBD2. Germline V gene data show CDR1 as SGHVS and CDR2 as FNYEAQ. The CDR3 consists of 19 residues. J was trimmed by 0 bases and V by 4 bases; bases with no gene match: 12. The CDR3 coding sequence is TGTGCCAGCAGCTCATTCAAGTCTAGCGGCCCCTCTGGGGCCAACGTCCTGACTTTC. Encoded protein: CASSSFKSSGPSGANVLTF.